The clone carrying this T cell receptor (beta chain) was found many times. Its target is not known. Germline V gives CDR1 SGHRS, CDR2 YFSETQ. The CDR3 has 15 amino acids. Between the trimmed V and J ends, which lost 3 bases and 4 bases, there was a span of 17 bases. It was 10 ml of fresh peripheral blood that supplied the PBMCs. These data belong to a study of T cells in Graves' hyperthyroidism and ophthalmopathy. Study observations and caveats: In validation, the model predicted ophthalmopathy. These predictions came a median about 6.2 months before onset. Separating ophthalmopathy from stable hyperthyroidism was achieved by a 13 V-J model.

There were TCR beta CDR3 regions amplified from RNA transcripts. In the first-round RT-PCR of the TCR CDR3, the HTBI primer set was used. TCRdb passed the multiplex PCR reads through MiXCR, listing each CDR3 protein once. The table includes 350,000 or so distinct CDR3 sequences, roughly 18% detected once. The chain has TRBV5-1 and TRBJ2-7, with a possible D match to TRBD2 (8 bases). This sequence was found in a woman aged 45-59 years with Graves' hyperthyroidism. The sample consisted of blood. CDR3 residues: CASSCGGQGGYEQYV. DNA for the CDR3: TGCGCCAGCAGCTGCGGGGGGCAGGGGGGTTACGAGCAGTACGTC.